This T cell receptor (beta chain) was documented in a study of cytomegalovirus exposure and HLA in healthy donors (dated by TCRdb to about 2017). Regarding the study in general: According to an earlier analysis of 587 of the donors, 150 million to 200 million T cells yielded roughly 100 million unique TCR beta sequences and roughly 280 Gb of sequence data. An early release that covered roughly 600 HLA-typed donors contained 250 to 350 gigabases of sequencing data and around 85 million unique TCR sequences. Among the approximately 430 genotyped donors, more than 70% belonged to the genetic ancestry cluster associated with self-reported Caucasian donors. The study was designed to test whether signatures of past pathogen exposure could be identified by cataloging public T cell receptors. The T cell repertoires of 666 subjects were profiled by immunosequencing and related to cytomegalovirus serostatus. A separate validation cohort of over a hundred different subjects was used in addition to the roughly 700-subject first cohort. To predict cytomegalovirus infection status, the study brought together high-throughput TCR immunosequencing, statistical association of individual TCRs with disease status, and machine learning. To study patterns of TCR occurrence, a later analysis re-analyzed previously published TCR beta repertoires from around 700 donors and added high-resolution HLA genotyping. Rather than using new phenotypic data, the later analysis identified candidate immune exposures from TCR beta sequences and from how often those sequences occurred across donors. In an earlier analysis of around 540 of the donors, high-throughput TCR beta sequencing was used to judge whether each TCR beta V gene segment behaved as functional or pseudogenic. Donor age, sex, ethnicity and CMV serostatus were collected together with the repertoire data. A later genetic analysis used genome-wide SNP genotypes for 398 of the 666 donors, treating that subset as a discovery cohort. Every repertoire in the discovery cohort had been generated on one and the same sequencing platform. HLA typing covered class I and class II loci at four-digit resolution. The number of donors typed differed by locus, with about 629-640 for A, B, C, DRB1 and DQB1, roughly 520 for DQA1, 600 to 610 for DPA1, and 450 to 480 for DPB1. Roughly five DR-DQ haplotypes were treated as single units for association and clustering because of strong linkage in the cohort. Among about 370 genotyped donors of the cohort, an average of about 240,000 unique TCR beta nucleotide sequences was sequenced per donor, of which approximately 18% were non-productive.

Library preparation was by the immunoSEQ multiplex PCR assay. For the multiplex PCR, a mixture combining 60 forward primers for TCR Vbeta segments and 13 reverse primers for TCR Jbeta segments was used. A multiplex PCR assay on genomic DNA amplified the CDR3 region of rearranged TCR beta genes. On the Illumina HiSeq System, the amplified TCR beta libraries were sequenced as 87-base-pair reads. The original methods were these. Across the roughly 670 repertoires, a later analysis counted tens of millions of unique TCR beta chains, roughly 11 million of which were shared by at least two donors. To remove PCR and sequencing errors, raw reads were error-corrected and collapsed into unique sequences using a nearest-neighbor algorithm that merged closely related sequences. V, D and J gene segments were assigned by aligning CDR3 sequences to IMGT reference sequences. For a sequence to be retained, at least a six-nucleotide match to both a V gene segment and a J gene segment was required. A rearrangement was called productive if the CDR3 had no stop codons and remained in frame with V and J, and every other rearrangement was called non-productive. CDR3 was defined by IMGT convention, running from the second conserved V-encoded cysteine to the conserved J-encoded phenylalanine. The earlier analysis of about 610 of the donors excluded sequences that lacked an unambiguous match to a single V gene segment. In an earlier analysis of 450 to 700 of the donors, V segments were called functional above 56.7% productive rearrangements and were called segregating when the between-donor standard deviation exceeded 5%. A statistical classification framework was developed to diagnose cytomegalovirus status using the catalog of TCR beta chain sequences. In a later analysis, V and J genes were assigned by comparing TCR nucleotide sequences against IMGT/GENE-DB human TR gene sequences. The TCRdist pipeline was used in a later analysis to assign CDR3 sequences and most-parsimonious VDJ recombination scenarios. In a later analysis, each TCR beta chain was defined by its CDR3 amino acid sequence together with its V-gene family, and reads lacking a unique V-gene family were excluded. As a way to deal with suspected cross-contamination and a sequencing artifact, a later analysis dropped 450 to 600 nucleotide sequences that were highly shared and had low generation probability. In a later analysis, a clonal expansion index for each public chain was calculated from normalized within-repertoire ranks of inferred template counts. A later analysis computed generation probabilities with a VDJ recombination model fitted to out-of-frame rearrangements, and checked the results against IGoR. In a later analysis, hypergeometric tests were used to score TCR-TCR, TCR-HLA and TCR-CMV co-occurrence, with a repertoire-size bias correction applied to TCR pairs. False discovery rates were estimated in a later analysis by permuting HLA or CMV assignments 20 times. In a later analysis, co-occurring TCRs were grouped using DBSCAN, and TCRdist sequence similarity was added for clustering within HLA-allele-positive subsets. For co-occurrence clustering, repertoires with fewer than 30,000 or more than 120,000 public chains were excluded, along with five repertoires with anomalous nucleotide sharing. Imported from immuneACCESS, the table was reduced by TCRdb to in-frame sequences with V and J called. These copies leave out some clones; in studies compared against another copy, an unresolved V gene accounts for under half, and the cause of the remainder is not known. V and J calls and clone size come straight from that table; D and trimming were deduced from the DNA. This sample is represented by 63,000 or so clones; approximately 79% of them were singletons. The ten largest clones take up roughly 3% of the sample.

The full study reports these points: This cohort had only TCR beta chains sequenced, and the lack of alpha or paired-chain data limited which features could be detected. A total of about 150 TCR beta chains were listed by the study as associated with cytomegalovirus. Cytomegalovirus status was reported to be diagnosed by the classifier with high specificity and sensitivity in both the original and validation cohorts. According to a later analysis, parvovirus B19, influenza, CMV and Epstein-Barr virus appeared linked to several top co-occurrence clusters. A cluster of highly shared sequence variants was judged likely to represent a technical artifact of the sequencing pipeline. A further reported finding was that TCR beta sequences accurately predicted the HLA-A and HLA-B alleles for most subjects in the first cohort. In a later genetic analysis, fewer N-insertions in productive TCRs were reported among donors in an Asian-associated ancestry cluster than the approximately 710-donor mean. In a later analysis, the rate of TCR association differed among HLA loci, with DRB1 alleles having the most associated TCRs and HLA-C alleles having the fewest. Linkage disequilibrium might explain the correlated functional status among segregating V segments, but an unknown experimental factor could not be excluded. HLA typing was unavailable for some donors at each locus, so association tests used only the typed subset. For the cohort, immune exposure information was limited to CMV serostatus. While some public TCRs were present in many individuals, most TCR sequences turned up only very rarely across donors. When HLA alleles, especially DR and DQ, strongly co-occurred, TCR associations were difficult to assign to individual alleles. Because the 87-base-pair reads could not distinguish some IMGT-functional V segments, including TRBV6-2 and TRBV6-3, those segments were excluded. A later analysis associated 16,951 TCR beta sequences with specific HLA alleles at a false discovery rate of 0.05. Broadly in line with IMGT annotations, most TCR beta V segments showed up in productive rearrangements about 87% or about 30% of the time in an earlier analysis of approximately 640 of the donors. A later analysis found that HLA-associated TCR beta chains were more clonally expanded and had lower generation probabilities than equally common non-associated chains. A few of the identified cytomegalovirus-associated TCR beta chains were confirmed in vitro to be specific for cytomegalovirus antigens. Because counts were too low, about 18 rarely observed V segments, including chromosome 9 orphons, were excluded from the earlier analysis of 587 of the donors. Roughly uniform sequencing depth across donors was assumed in presence/absence analyses, although this assumption may not hold. In a later analysis, most CMV-associated TCR beta chains were found to appear HLA-restricted, with HLA associations seemingly driven largely by CMV exposure. According to the authors, the approach could potentially be generalized to other disease states and immunological phenotypes. An association between a missense DCLRE1C variant and V-gene and J-gene trimming of TCR beta chains was found in a later genetic analysis and replicated in an independent cohort.

From its cysteine to its phenylalanine, the CDR3 spans 14 amino acids. This entry keeps only the CDR3 DNA: 42 bases, framed from base 1. The V end loses 0 bases and the J end loses 5 bases, and a stretch of 9 bases separates them. As encoded in the germline V gene, CDR1 is ENHRY while CDR2 is SYGVKD. To note about this clone: Its antigen target is currently unknown. There are no base qualities to consult, and no much larger clone falls within one base.

The cohort consisted of some 670 healthy bone marrow donors. All cohort members were sampled while nominally healthy, although unrecorded immune exposures were likely present. The donor tested CMV seronegative and was one of the 352 seronegative cohort members. Each donor provided a peripheral blood sample, and peripheral blood mononuclear cells were used for TCR beta sequencing. The Qiagen DNeasy Blood Extraction Kit was used to extract genomic DNA from the blood cell samples. The sample was PBMCs. The chain joins TRBV10-3 to TRBJ2-3, with the D segment identity uncertain. This clonotype was obtained from a woman aged 30 to 39 in good health and CMV-seronegative. The DNA sequence is given as TGTGCCATCAGTGAGTCACGATGGCAAGATACGCAGTATTTT. The resulting protein is CAISESRWQDTQYF.